These 21 T cell receptor beta chains originate from one sample sequenced in a study of OX40 agonist ivuxolimab in advanced cancers. Method: immunoSEQ multiplex PCR; TCRdb's copy keeps in-frame clones and lacks some. The sample consists of under 35,000 clones, roughly 90% of them appearing once. The sequencing used CD4+ or CD8+ T cells sorted from blood, collected in a trial of the OX40 agonist ivuxolimab. The source of these receptors is an adult with an advanced solid tumor such as melanoma, head and neck, liver or kidney cancer.

This chain joins TRBV14 and TRBJ2-3, with D tentatively TRBD1 or TRBD2 (5 bases each). V lost 2 bases and J lost 2, with 11 bases in between. Looked up from germline, CDR1 is SGHDN and CDR2 is FVKESK. The CDR3 covers 15 residues. The CDR3 reads CASSQSTGLTDTQYF. The CDR3 DNA reads as TGTGCCAGCAGCCAAAGCACAGGACTCACAGATACGCAGTATTTT.

This clone is a singleton in its sample. J is TRBJ2-3 and V is TRBV5-8; D possibly corresponds to TRBD2 (5 bases). Germline CDR1 SGHTS, CDR2 YDEGEE. Trimming removed 2 bases at V and 2 bases at J, with 24 bases between. This CDR3 has 19 residues. The CDR3, as DNA: TGTGCCAGCAGCTTTTATGGCCTTCGGGGTGCCGAGAACACAGATACGCAGTATTTT. It yields the protein CASSFYGLRGAENTDTQYF.

The rearrangement joins TRBV10-3 to TRBJ1-2; perhaps TRBD1 as D (6 bases). From germline, CDR1 is ENHRY and CDR2 SYGVKD. This CDR3 contains 14 residues. The V gene lost 10 bases and the J gene lost 0 bases, with 15 bases spanning the gap. For the CDR3, the DNA is TGTGCCACTCAGGGACACCTCTCTAACTATGGCTACACCTTC. Amino acid sequence: CATQGHLSNYGYTF.

This chain links TRBV9 with TRBJ1-2; 9 bases are a match to TRBD1. CDR3 length: 14 residues. CDR1 is SGDLS, CDR2 YYNGEE, per germline. J was trimmed by 8 bases and V by 0 bases; bases with no gene match: 5. The CDR3 bases are TGTGCCAGCAGCGTAGACTCCGGGACAGGGGGCTACACCTTC. This sequence encodes CASSVDSGTGGYTF. The variable domain in full, with the rest retrieved from reference TRBV9 and TRBJ1-2, is DSGVTQTPKHLITATGQRVTLRCSPRSGDLSVYWYQQSLDQGLQFLIQYYNGEERAKGNILERFSAQQFPDLHSELNLSSLELGDSALYFCASSVDSGTGGYTFGSGTRLTVV.

V and J are TRBV13 and TRBJ2-1, with D possibly being TRBD1 (6 bases). The germline CDR1 and CDR2 sequences are PRHDT and FYEKMQ (reference sequence). Between the trimmed V and J ends, which lost 5 bases and 5 bases, there was a span of 13 bases. This CDR3 is built from 14 residues. The CDR3 here is CASSPRTADNEQFF. Here the CDR3 DNA reads TGTGCCAGCAGCCCTAGGACAGCGGACAATGAGCAGTTCTTC.

The gene calls are TRBV6-5 and TRBJ2-5; unclear D gene. Germline-derived CDR1 and CDR2 are MNHEY and SVGAGI. The CDR3 loop spans 12 amino acids. Between the trimmed V and J ends, which lost 6 bases and 3 bases, there was a span of 8 bases. The CDR3 spells CASSPEEETQYF. The CDR3 coding sequence is TGTGCCAGCAGCCCGGAAGAAGAGACCCAGTACTTC.

CDR3 sequence: CASSRGGGQYF. The DNA of the CDR3 is TGTGCCAGCAGCCGCGGAGGGGGGCAGTACTTC. The chain joins TRBV7-9 to TRBJ2-7; possibly TRBD1 or TRBD2 for D (6 bases each). Germline assignment: CDR1 SEHNR and CDR2 FQNEAQ (reference sequence). V lost 5 bases and J 9 bases, leaving 11 bases between the germline ends. The CDR3 consists of 11 residues.

The rearrangement uses TRBV28 and TRBJ2-2; TRBD1 aligns across 9 bases. After removal of 7 bases from V and 2 bases from J, the junction contained 5 bases not matched to a gene. The germline gives CDR1 MDHEN, CDR2 SYDVKM. The length of the CDR3 is 15 residues. This chain's CDR3 is CASTPGQGNTGELFF. The CDR3 DNA reads TGTGCCAGCACTCCGGGACAGGGAAACACCGGGGAGCTGTTTTTT.

The rearrangement links TRBV9 to TRBJ2-2, with D perhaps being TRBD1 or TRBD2 (5 bases each). This CDR3 is built from 15 residues. Germline V gives CDR1 SGDLS, CDR2 YYNGEE. Deletions cut 3 bases from V and 3 bases from J, with 12 bases between. CDR3 in amino acids: CASSAGETDTGELFF. The CDR3 DNA sequence: TGTGCCAGCAGCGCCGGGGAGACAGACACCGGGGAGCTGTTTTTT. Using reference TRBV9 and TRBJ2-2 for the parts outside the CDR3, the full variable domain is DSGVTQTPKHLITATGQRVTLRCSPRSGDLSVYWYQQSLDQGLQFLIQYYNGEERAKGNILERFSAQQFPDLHSELNLSSLELGDSALYFCASSAGETDTGELFFGEGSRLTVL.

The genes are TRBV9 and TRBJ2-1, with TRBD2 identical over 14 bases. Germline loops: CDR1 SGDLS, CDR2 YYNGEE. The CDR3 is 16 residues long. V trimming: 3 bases; J trimming: 4 bases; junction bases outside the gene matches: 3. CDR3 region: CASSDGTSGSYNEQFF. The CDR3 bases are TGTGCCAGCAGCGACGGGACTAGCGGGAGTTACAATGAGCAGTTCTTC.

The CDR3 bases are TGTGCCAGCAGCTTAGAGGGCTCTAGTTTAAGCCTCTCCTACAATGAGCAGTTCTTC. Translation: CASSLEGSSLSLSYNEQFF. The chain is built from TRBV7-9 and TRBJ2-1; D ambiguous. This CDR3 contains 19 residues. Germline CDR1 and CDR2: SEHNR and FQNEAQ (reference sequence). Between the trimmed V and J ends, which lost 1 base and 0 bases, there was a span of 19 bases.

This chain uses TRBV10-3 with TRBJ1-1; 7 bases agree with TRBD1. V trimming: 7 bases; J trimming: 8 bases; junction bases outside the gene matches: 7. The CDR3 has 12 amino acids. Germline V gene lookup returns CDR1 ENHRY and CDR2 SYGVKD. The CDR3 DNA reads as TGTGCCATCATGGACACAGGGGAGGAAGCTTTCTTT. It translates to CAIMDTGEEAFF.

The gene calls are TRBV13 and TRBJ2-7, with D possibly matching TRBD1 (5 bases). The germline V and J ends were trimmed by 5 bases and 3 bases, with 14 bases remaining between them. Looked up from germline, CDR1 is PRHDT and CDR2 is FYEKMQ (reference sequence). This CDR3 spans 14 amino acids. This chain's CDR3 is CASSAISTVYEQYF. The CDR3 DNA is TGTGCCAGCAGCGCCATTTCGACAGTCTACGAGCAGTACTTC.

This clone turned up a few times. V usage is TRBV11-2 and J usage is TRBJ1-5; D call uncertain. The CDR3 has 15 residues. Germline V gene lookup returns CDR1 SGHAT and CDR2 FQNNGV. V shed 8 bases and J shed 0 bases, with 14 bases lying between them. Here the CDR3 reads CASRLSIDSNQPQHF. CDR3 sequence (DNA): TGTGCCAGCCGCCTAAGCATCGATAGCAATCAGCCCCAGCATTTT.

The CDR3 DNA follows: TGTGCCAGTAGCTGGGCATTCCCTAACACTGAAGCTTTCTTT. Translation gives CASSWAFPNTEAFF. The chain couples TRBV19 to TRBJ1-1; D gene unclear. The CDR3 loop spans 14 amino acids. Trimming stripped 6 bases from V and 2 bases from J, with 13 bases between. Per the germline V gene, CDR1 is LNHDA and CDR2 is SQIVND (reference sequence).

This clone showed up just once. The chain joins TRBV7-3 to TRBJ2-3, with TRBD2 matching 9 bases. The CDR3 loop spans 15 amino acids. The J segment lost 0 bases and the V segment lost 4 bases, leaving 2 bases of the junction unmatched. CDR1 SGHTA and CDR2 FQGTGA come from the germline V gene. The CDR3 coding sequence is TGTGCCAGCAGCTCCCTAGCGGGAAGCACAGATACGCAGTATTTT. Residues: CASSSLAGSTDTQYF.

In its sample, this clone was seen once. This sequence joins TRBV7-2 and TRBJ2-7, with TRBD2 matching over 7 bases. Losses at the gene ends were 4 bases for V and 2 bases for J; bases not matched to a gene: 8. Germline V gene sequence: CDR1 SGHTA, CDR2 FQGNSA. This CDR3 is 15 amino acids long. The CDR3 DNA is TGTGCCAGCAGCTCCCTTTGGAGCGGGACCTACGAGCAGTACTTC. Amino acid sequence: CASSSLWSGTYEQYF.

The rearrangement links TRBV10-1 to TRBJ2-5; 8 bases fit TRBD2. Germline V gene sequence: CDR1 WNHNN, CDR2 SYGVQD (reference sequence). The CDR3 loop spans 16 amino acids. The V gene end was trimmed by 0 bases and the J gene end by 0 bases; junction bases not matched to a gene: 3. The CDR3, as DNA: TGCGCCAGCAGTGAGTCGGGACTAGGCTACCAAGAGACCCAGTACTTC. This gives the protein CASSESGLGYQETQYF.

V usage is TRBV2 and J usage is TRBJ1-2, with D tentatively TRBD1 (6 bases). The CDR3 has 13 residues. CDR1 SNHLY and CDR2 FYNNEI come from the germline V gene. The germline V and J ends were trimmed by 9 bases and 8 bases, with 19 bases remaining between them. This chain's CDR3 is CARTGGAPRGYTF. As DNA, the CDR3 is TGTGCCAGGACTGGGGGGGCGCCGAGAGGCTACACCTTC.

CDR3 nucleotide sequence: TGTGCCAGCAGTTTACGGGGACAAGCCTCTGGGGCCAACGTCCTGACTTTC. Its translation: CASSLRGQASGANVLTF. The chain links TRBV27 to TRBJ2-6; D may be TRBD1 (6 bases). CDR3 size: 17 residues. Germline V gene lookup returns CDR1 MNHEY and CDR2 SMNVEV (reference sequence). V shed 2 bases and J shed 0 bases, with 11 bases lying between them.

This clone showed up just once. The genes are TRBV28 and TRBJ2-1; 7 bases align to TRBD2. V trimming: 2 bases; J trimming: 3 bases; junction bases outside the gene matches: 4. Germline V gives CDR1 MDHEN, CDR2 SYDVKM. This CDR3 spans 15 amino acids. CDR3: CASSLGQRDYNEQFF. The CDR3 nucleotides read TGTGCCAGCAGTTTAGGCCAGCGGGACTACAATGAGCAGTTCTTC.